This T cell receptor beta chain was sequenced in a study of blood T cell repertoires in COVID-19. In the original workflow: Researchers report that nucleated cell counts were estimated from reference gene primer amplification. Profiled with immunoSEQ multiplex PCR; TCRdb holds only in-frame clones, not every one. V and J calls and clone size are those listed in that table; D and trimming were worked out from the DNA. The sample holds roughly 200,000 clones; approximately 84% are singletons and the top ten take approximately 5.9%. The sequencing input was peripheral blood. The clonotype comes from a man at least 80 years old with acute or convalescent COVID-19.

Written as DNA, the CDR3 is TGTGCCAGCAGACCGGCGGGTTCCAGGGCGGGGAAACTGTTTTTT. Translating gives CASRPAGSRAGKLFF. The chain couples TRBV27 to TRBJ1-4; TRBD1 might be the D (5 bases). Germline CDR1 MNHEY, CDR2 SMNVEV (reference sequence). The length of the CDR3 is 15 residues. Deletions cut 6 bases from V and 11 bases from J, with 22 bases between.